This section outlines one T cell receptor beta chain sequence together with its context. The antigen is undetermined. PCR involved 60 Vbeta and 13 Jbeta primers. Original data processing: There were around 80 million unique TCR beta chains by a later count, and 10 million to 12 million of them were shared. Profiled with immunoSEQ multiplex PCR; TCRdb holds only in-frame clones, not every one. For V, J and clone size, that table is used; D and trimming come from the DNA. The sample holds about 150,000 clones, less than 90% seen once. This entry belongs to a study of cytomegalovirus exposure and HLA in healthy donors. Study details: HLA-typed donors were the source of approximately 88 million unique TCRs held in an early data release.

After removal of 7 bases from V and 0 bases from J, the junction contained 5 bases not matched to a gene. Germline CDR1 and CDR2: SNHLY and FYNNEI. The CDR3 spans 14 residues. The study's findings and limits: Association with HLA alleles at 0.05 false discovery rate was found for approximately 18,000 TCR beta sequences in a later analysis. Upon later analysis, TCR association rates were observed to vary by HLA locus, being highest for DRB1 and lowest for HLA-C.

The origin of this receptor is a boy between 2 and 15 years old in good health and CMV-seronegative. The sample was PBMCs. The chain couples TRBV2 to TRBJ1-1, with TRBD1 matching 7 bases. The CDR3 DNA reads as TGTGCCAGCACAGAGGGGGCGATGAACACTGAAGCTTTCTTT. It translates to CASTEGAMNTEAFF.